The TCR beta chain described here comes from a study of T cell changes during pregnancy in multiple sclerosis. This clone was found once. Assay: immunoSEQ multiplex PCR; the TCRdb copy retains only in-frame clones and omits some. The sample lists over 15,000 clones, about 83% occurring once. The sequencing here drew on CD8+ T cells from peripheral blood mononuclear cells, taken in the second trimester of pregnancy. The sequence was obtained from a female donor in good health, enrolled as a control in a pregnancy study.

The CDR3 protein is CASSLTGAREQYF. The DNA of the CDR3 is TGTGCCAGCAGTTTAACAGGGGCGCGGGAGCAGTACTTC. The V and J genes are TRBV27 and TRBJ2-7; 7 bases map to TRBD1. The CDR3 runs 13 residues. Germline V gene sequence: CDR1 MNHEY, CDR2 SMNVEV (reference sequence). Trimming removed 2 bases from V and 7 bases from J; junction bases left unmatched: 5.